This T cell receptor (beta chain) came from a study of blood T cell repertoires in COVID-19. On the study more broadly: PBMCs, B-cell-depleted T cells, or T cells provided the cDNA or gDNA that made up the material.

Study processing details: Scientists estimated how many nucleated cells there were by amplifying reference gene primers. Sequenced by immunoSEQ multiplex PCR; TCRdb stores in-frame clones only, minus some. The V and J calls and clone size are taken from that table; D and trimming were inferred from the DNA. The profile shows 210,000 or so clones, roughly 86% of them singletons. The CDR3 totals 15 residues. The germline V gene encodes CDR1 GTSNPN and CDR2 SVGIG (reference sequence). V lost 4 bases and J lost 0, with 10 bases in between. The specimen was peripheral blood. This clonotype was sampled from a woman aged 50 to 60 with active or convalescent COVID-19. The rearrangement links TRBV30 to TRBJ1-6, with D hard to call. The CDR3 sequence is CAWNTGSSYNSPLHF. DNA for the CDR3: TGTGCCTGGAATACGGGAAGCTCCTATAATTCACCCCTCCACTTT.